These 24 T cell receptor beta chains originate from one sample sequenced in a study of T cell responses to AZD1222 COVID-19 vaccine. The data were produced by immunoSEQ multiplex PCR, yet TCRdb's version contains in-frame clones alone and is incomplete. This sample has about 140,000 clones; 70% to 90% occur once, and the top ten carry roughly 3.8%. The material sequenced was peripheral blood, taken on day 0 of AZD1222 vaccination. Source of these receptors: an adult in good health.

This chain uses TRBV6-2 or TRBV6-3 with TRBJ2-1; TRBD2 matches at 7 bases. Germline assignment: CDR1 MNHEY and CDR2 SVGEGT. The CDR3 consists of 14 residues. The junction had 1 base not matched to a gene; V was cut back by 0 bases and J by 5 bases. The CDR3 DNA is TGTGCCAGCAGTTACTCCCGGGGGGACAATGAGCAGTTCTTC. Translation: CASSYSRGDNEQFF.

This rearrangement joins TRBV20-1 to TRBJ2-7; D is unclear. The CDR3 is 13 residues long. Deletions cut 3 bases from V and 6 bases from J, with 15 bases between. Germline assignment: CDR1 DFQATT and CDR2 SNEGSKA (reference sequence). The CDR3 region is CSASNNPGSEQYF. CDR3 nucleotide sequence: TGCAGTGCTAGTAACAATCCCGGATCCGAGCAGTACTTC.

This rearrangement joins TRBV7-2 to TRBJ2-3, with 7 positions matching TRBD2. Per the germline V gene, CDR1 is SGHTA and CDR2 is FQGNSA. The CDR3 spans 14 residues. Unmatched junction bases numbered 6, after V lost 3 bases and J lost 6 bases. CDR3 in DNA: TGTGCCAGCAGCTTCGAAGTAGCGGGTGATACGCAGTATTTT. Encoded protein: CASSFEVAGDTQYF.

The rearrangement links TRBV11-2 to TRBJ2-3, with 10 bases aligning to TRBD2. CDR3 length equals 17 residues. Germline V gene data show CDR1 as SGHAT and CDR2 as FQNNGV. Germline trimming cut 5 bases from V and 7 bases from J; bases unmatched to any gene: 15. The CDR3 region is CASSLAGALAGSNTQYF. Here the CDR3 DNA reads TGTGCCAGCAGCCTAGCGGGGGCGTTAGCGGGATCAAATACGCAGTATTTT. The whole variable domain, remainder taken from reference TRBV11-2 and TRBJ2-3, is EAGVAQSPRYKIIEKRQSVAFWCNPISGHATLYWYQQILGQGPKLLIQFQNNGVVDDSQLPKDRFSAERLKGVDSTLKIQPAKLEDSAVYLCASSLAGALAGSNTQYFGPGTRLTVL.

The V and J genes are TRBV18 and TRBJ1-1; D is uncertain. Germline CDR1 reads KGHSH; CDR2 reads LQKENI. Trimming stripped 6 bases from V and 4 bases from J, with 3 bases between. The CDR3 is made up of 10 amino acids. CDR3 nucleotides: TGTGCCAGCTCTAGCACTGAAGCTTTCTTT. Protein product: CASSSTEAFF.

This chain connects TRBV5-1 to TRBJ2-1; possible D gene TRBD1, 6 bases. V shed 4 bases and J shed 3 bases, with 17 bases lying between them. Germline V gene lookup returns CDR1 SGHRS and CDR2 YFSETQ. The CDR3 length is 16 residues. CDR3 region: CASSQTGRPDYNEQFF. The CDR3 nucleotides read TGCGCCAGCAGCCAAACAGGGCGGCCGGACTACAATGAGCAGTTCTTC. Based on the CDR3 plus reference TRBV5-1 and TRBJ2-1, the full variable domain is KAGVTQTPRYLIKTRGQQVTLSCSPISGHRSVSWYQQTPGQGLQFLFEYFSETQRNKGNFPGRFSGRQFSNSRSEMNVSTLELGDSALYLCASSQTGRPDYNEQFFGPGTRLTVL.

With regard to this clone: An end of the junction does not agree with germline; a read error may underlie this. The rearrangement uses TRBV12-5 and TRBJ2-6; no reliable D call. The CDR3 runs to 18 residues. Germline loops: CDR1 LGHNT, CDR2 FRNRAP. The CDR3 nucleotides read TGTGCTAGTGGTTTGGTACCCCAACTGATCTCTGGTGCCAACGTCCTGACTTTC. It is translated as CASGLVPQLISGANVLTF.

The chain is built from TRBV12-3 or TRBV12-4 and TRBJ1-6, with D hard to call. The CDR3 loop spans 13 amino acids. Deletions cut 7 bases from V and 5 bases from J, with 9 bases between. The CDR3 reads CASTMGHNSPLHF. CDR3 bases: TGTGCCAGCACCATGGGTCATAATTCACCCCTCCACTTT.

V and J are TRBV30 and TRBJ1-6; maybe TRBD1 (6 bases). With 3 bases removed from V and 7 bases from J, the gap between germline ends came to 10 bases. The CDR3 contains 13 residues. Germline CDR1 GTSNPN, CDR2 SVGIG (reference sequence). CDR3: CAWSPGQNSPLHF. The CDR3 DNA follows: TGTGCCTGGAGCCCCGGACAGAATTCACCCCTCCACTTT.

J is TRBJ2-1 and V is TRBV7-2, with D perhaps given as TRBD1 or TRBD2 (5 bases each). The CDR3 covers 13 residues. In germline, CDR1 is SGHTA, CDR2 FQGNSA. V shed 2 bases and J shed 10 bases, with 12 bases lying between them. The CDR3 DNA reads TGTGCCAGCAGCTTAATGAGACGGGGCGAGCAGTTCTTC. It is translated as CASSLMRRGEQFF.

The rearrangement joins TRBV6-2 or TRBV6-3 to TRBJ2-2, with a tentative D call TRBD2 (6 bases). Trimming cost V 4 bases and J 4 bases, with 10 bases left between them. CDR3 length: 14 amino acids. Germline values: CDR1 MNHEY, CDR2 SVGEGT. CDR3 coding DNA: TGTGCCAGCAGTTCAGTTAGCGGCACCGGGGAGCTGTTTTTT. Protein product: CASSSVSGTGELFF.

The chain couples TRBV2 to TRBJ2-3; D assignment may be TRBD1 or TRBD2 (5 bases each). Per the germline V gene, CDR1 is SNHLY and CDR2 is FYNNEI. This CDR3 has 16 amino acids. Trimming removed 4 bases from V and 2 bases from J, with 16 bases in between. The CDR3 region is CASSAIRDPATDTQYF. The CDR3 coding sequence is TGTGCCAGCAGTGCTATAAGGGACCCAGCCACAGATACGCAGTATTTT.

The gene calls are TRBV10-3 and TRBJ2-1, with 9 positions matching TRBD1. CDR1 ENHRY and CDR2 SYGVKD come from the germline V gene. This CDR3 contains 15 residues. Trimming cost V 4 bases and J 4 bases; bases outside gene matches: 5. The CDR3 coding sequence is TGTGCCATCAGTGCGACAGGGGGACAATACAATGAGCAGTTCTTC. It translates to CAISATGGQYNEQFF.

The CDR3 DNA sequence: TGCGCCAGCAGCCCCTCCGACAGGGAAAATTCACCCCTCCACTTT. This codes for CASSPSDRENSPLHF. The genes are TRBV5-1 and TRBJ1-6; 7 positions agree with TRBD1. CDR1 is SGHRS, CDR2 YFSETQ, per germline. The CDR3 extends over 15 amino acids. V gave up 4 bases and J gave up 7 bases; unmatched junction bases: 8.

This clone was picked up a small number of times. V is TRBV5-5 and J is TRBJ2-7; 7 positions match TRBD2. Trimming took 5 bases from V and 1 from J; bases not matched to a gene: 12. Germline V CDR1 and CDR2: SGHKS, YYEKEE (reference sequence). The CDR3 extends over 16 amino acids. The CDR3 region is CASRSGVGAGSYEQYF. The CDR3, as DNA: TGTGCCAGCAGATCTGGGGTGGGAGCGGGATCCTACGAGCAGTACTTC.

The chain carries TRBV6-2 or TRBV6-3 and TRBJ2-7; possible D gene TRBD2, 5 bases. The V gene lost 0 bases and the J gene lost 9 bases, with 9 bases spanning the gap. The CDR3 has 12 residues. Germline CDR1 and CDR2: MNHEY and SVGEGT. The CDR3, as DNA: TGTGCCAGCAGTTACTCGGAGGCCGGGCAGTACTTC. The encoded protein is CASSYSEAGQYF.

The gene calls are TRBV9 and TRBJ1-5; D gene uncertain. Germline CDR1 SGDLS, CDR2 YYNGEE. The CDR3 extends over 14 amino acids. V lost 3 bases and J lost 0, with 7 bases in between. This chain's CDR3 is CASSGGYSNQPQHF. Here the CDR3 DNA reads TGTGCCAGCAGCGGAGGCTATAGCAATCAGCCCCAGCATTTT.

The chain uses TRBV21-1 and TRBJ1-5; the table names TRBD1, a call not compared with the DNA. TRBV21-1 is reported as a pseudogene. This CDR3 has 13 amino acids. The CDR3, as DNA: TGTGCCAGCAAACAGGGGGCGGTTCAGCCCCAGCATTTT. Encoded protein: CASKQGAVQPQHF.

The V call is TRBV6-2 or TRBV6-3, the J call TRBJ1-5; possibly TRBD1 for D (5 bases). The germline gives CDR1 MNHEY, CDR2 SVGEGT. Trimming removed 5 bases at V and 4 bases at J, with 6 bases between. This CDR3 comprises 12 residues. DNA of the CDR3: TGTGCCAGCAGTCGGGGGAATCAGCCCCAGCATTTT. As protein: CASSRGNQPQHF.

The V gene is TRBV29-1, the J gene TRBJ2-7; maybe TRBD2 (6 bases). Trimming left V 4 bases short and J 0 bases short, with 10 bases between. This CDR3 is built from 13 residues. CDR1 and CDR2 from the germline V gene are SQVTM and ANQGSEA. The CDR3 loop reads CSVGGSGSYEQYF. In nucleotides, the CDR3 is TGCAGCGTTGGAGGTAGCGGCTCCTACGAGCAGTACTTC.

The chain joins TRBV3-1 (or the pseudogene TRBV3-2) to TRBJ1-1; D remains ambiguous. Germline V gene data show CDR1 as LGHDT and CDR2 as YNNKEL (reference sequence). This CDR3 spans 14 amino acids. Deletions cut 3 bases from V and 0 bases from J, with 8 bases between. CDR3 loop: CASSQEYMNTEAFF. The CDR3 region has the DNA TGTGCCAGCAGCCAGGAATACATGAACACTGAAGCTTTCTTT.

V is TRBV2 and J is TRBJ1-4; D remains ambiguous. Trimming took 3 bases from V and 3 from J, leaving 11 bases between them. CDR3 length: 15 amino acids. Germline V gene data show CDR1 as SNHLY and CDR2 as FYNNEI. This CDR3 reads CASSDWLAANEKLFF. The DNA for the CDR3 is TGTGCCAGCAGTGATTGGCTCGCCGCTAATGAAAAACTGTTTTTT.

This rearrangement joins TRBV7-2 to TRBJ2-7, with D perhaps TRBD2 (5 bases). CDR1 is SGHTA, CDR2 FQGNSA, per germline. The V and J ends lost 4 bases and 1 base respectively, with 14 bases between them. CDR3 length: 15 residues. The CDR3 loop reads CASSSDWPHSYEQYF. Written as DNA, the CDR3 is TGTGCCAGCAGCTCGGACTGGCCCCATTCCTACGAGCAGTACTTC.

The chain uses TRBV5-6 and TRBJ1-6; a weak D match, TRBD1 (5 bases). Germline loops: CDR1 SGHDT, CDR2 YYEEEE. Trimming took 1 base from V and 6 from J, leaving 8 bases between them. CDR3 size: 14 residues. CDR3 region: CASSLRRANSPLHF. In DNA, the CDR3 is TGTGCCAGCAGCTTGCGCAGGGCTAATTCACCCCTCCACTTT.